Detailed here is one T cell receptor beta chain. Its antigen is still unknown. Using immunoSEQ multiplex PCR, the repertoire was profiled, and TCRdb retains in-frame clones only, with some absent. The sample includes 2 million to 2.5 million clones, 80% to 95% of them seen just once. This specimen belongs to a study of shared clonotypes between healthy human individuals. Study findings and constraints: Generation probabilities were higher for clonotypes shared across all four sorted-subset donors than for unshared ones.

Donors had no recently reported acute infections or vaccinations and were HIV-negative. This CDR3 is built from 18 residues. V was pared by 1 base and J by 2 bases, with 8 bases of the junction left unmatched. Germline CDR1 reads SGHAT; CDR2 reads FQNNGV. The clonotype originates from a man aged 18 to 35 in good health. Some clones in this sample may be carry-over from other donors' samples. This chain joins TRBV11-2 and TRBJ2-3; TRBD2 matches at 11 bases. The sequencing input was naive CD4+ T cells from PBMCs. Subset defined: CD45RA+ positively selected. In DNA form, the CDR3 reads TGTGCCAGCAGCTTAGCTAGGACTAGCGGGTCCTCCACAGATACGCAGTATTTT. Translated, it gives CASSLARTSGSSTDTQYF.